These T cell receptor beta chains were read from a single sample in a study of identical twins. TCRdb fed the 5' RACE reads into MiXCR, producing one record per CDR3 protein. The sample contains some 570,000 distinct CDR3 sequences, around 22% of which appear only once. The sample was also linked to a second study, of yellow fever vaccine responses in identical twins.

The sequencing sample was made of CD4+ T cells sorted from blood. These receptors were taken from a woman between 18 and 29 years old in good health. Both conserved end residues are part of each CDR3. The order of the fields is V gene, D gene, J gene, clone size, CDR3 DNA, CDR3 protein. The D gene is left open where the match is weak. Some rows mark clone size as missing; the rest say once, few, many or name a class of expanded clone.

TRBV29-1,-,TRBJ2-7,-,TGCAGCGTCGCGACCGGGACCCTTAACGGCGAGCAGTACTTC,CSVATGTLNGEQYF
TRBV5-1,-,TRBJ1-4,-,TGCGCCAGCAGCTTGGCCGTCGGTGGAACTAATGAAAAACTGTTTTTT,CASSLAVGGTNEKLFF
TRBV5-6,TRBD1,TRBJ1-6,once,TGTGCCAGCGGATTCCCGGGACAGGGAAAAACCCTCCACTTT,CASGFPGQGKTLHF
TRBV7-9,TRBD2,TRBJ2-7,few,TGTGCCAGCAGCTTCGGACTAGACGAGCAGTACTTC,CASSFGLDEQYF
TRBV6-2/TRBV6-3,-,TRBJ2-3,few,TGTGCCAGCGGTAACACAGATACGCAGTATTTT,CASGNTDTQYF
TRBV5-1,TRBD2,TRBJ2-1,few,TGCGCCAGCAGCTTAGCGGGAGCCACCTCCTACAATGAGCAGTTCTTC,CASSLAGATSYNEQFF
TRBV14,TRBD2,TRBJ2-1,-,TGTGCCAGCAGCCATCCCCCGGGAGGAAAGTTCTTC,CASSHPPGGKFF
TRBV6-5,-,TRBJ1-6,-,TGTGCCAGCAGTTACCGGATCTCGGGGGGGAAAAAGAATTCACCCCTCCACTTT,CASSYRISGGKKNSPLHF
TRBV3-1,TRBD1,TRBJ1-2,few,TGTGCCAGCAGCTCGATCCGGGACAGAGTCTATGGCTACACCTTC,CASSSIRDRVYGYTF
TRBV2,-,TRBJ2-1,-,TGTGCCAGCACACGCACCGGACAAAGGATCTTC,CASTRTGQRIF
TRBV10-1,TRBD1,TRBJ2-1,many,TGCGCCAGCAGTGGGACAGGGGTTGGGAATGAGCAGTTCTTC,CASSGTGVGNEQFF
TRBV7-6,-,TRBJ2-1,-,TGTGCCAGCAGCTTATATAGCGGACCCTCCTACAATGAGCAGTTCTTC,CASSLYSGPSYNEQFF
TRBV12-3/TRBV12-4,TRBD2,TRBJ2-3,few,TGTGCCAGCAGTATCCCGGGGGGTCTAGCGGGGGGTACAGATACGCAGTATTTT,CASSIPGGLAGGTDTQYF
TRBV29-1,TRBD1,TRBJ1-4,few,TGCAGCGTTGAAGGAAGGGGGCCGAGAGGCGAAAAACTGTTTTTT,CSVEGRGPRGEKLFF
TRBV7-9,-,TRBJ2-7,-,TGTGCCAGCAGCTTAGGGGGGCGGCTTGAGCAGTACTTC,CASSLGGRLEQYF
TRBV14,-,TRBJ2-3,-,TGTGCCAGCAGCCAAATCACGGATAGTAGCCCCACAGATACGCAGTATTTT,CASSQITDSSPTDTQYF
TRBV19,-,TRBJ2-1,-,TGTGCCAGTAGTACCGGACTCAATGAGCAGTTCTTC,CASSTGLNEQFF
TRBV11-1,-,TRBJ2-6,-,TGTGCCAGCAGCCCGGCCTTCTTCAGGGTAATTTCTGGGGCCAACGTCCTGACTTTC,CASSPAFFRVISGANVLTF
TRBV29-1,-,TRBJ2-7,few,TGCAGCGTTGAAGAGGGGGGCTACGAGCAGTACTTC,CSVEEGGYEQYF
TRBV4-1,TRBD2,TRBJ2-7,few,TGCGCCAGCAGCCCATTCAAGCCGGGACTAGCGGGAGTTCGCCACGAGCAGTACTTC,CASSPFKPGLAGVRHEQYF
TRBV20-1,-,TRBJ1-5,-,TGCAGTGCGCAGGGGCGAGAACAGCCCCAGCATTTT,CSAQGREQPQHF
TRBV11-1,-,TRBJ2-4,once,TGTGCCAGCAGCTTATCGGGCGGGTCCAGCCTAGCCAAAAACATTCAGTACTTC,CASSLSGGSSLAKNIQYF
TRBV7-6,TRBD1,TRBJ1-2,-,TGTGCCAGCAGCCCCGGGACAGGGGGGGATGGCTACACCTTC,CASSPGTGGDGYTF
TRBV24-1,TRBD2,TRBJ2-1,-,TGTGCCACCAGTGATGTAGGCGGGAGCTCCTACAATGAGCAGTTCTTC,CATSDVGGSSYNEQFF
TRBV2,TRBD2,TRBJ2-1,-,TGTGCCAACAGGGGACTAGCGGGAGGTTCATCCTACAATGAGCAGTTCTTC,CANRGLAGGSSYNEQFF
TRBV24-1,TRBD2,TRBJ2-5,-,TGTGCCACCAGTGATCGGGGGGAGCCGGTGGAGACCCAGTACTTC,CATSDRGEPVETQYF
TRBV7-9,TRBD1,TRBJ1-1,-,TGTGCCAGCAGCCTAGGACAGGTCGAAGCTTTCTTT,CASSLGQVEAFF
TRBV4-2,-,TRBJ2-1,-,TGTGCCAGCAGGGGACCCATGCCTGGGGATGAGCAGTTCTTC,CASRGPMPGDEQFF
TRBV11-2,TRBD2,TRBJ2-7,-,TGTGCCAGCAGCTTAACCACTAGCGTCGCCTCCTACGAGCAGTACTTC,CASSLTTSVASYEQYF
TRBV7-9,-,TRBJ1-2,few,TGTGCCAGCAGCTTAGATGGGGGGAACTATGGCTACACCTTC,CASSLDGGNYGYTF
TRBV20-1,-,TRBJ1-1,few,TGCGGGAGCAGGGGCACGAACACTGAAGCTTTCTTT,CGSRGTNTEAFF
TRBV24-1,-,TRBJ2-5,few,TGTGCCACCAGTGATTTCCGACTAGGGGGAGTCCCCGGGTCGGAGACCCAGTACTTC,CATSDFRLGGVPGSETQYF
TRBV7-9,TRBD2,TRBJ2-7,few,TGTGCCAGCAGCTTAGCGAGGACTAGCGGGATCTACGAGCAGTACTTC,CASSLARTSGIYEQYF
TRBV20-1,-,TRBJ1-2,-,TGCAGTGCCCCGGGGACGGCCAACTATGGCTACACCTTC,CSAPGTANYGYTF
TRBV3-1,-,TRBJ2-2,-,TGTGCCATCTGCTTAATGGACCCATTCGCCAGGAACACCGGGGAGCTGTTTTTT,CAICLMDPFARNTGELFF
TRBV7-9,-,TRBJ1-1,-,TGTGCCAGCAGCTTATTCGGGGTATCGGGCACTGAAGCTTTCTTT,CASSLFGVSGTEAFF
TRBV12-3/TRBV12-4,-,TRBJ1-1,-,TGTGCCAGCAGTTTGGTATACGGGACCTCGGCGAACACTGAAGCTTTCTTT,CASSLVYGTSANTEAFF
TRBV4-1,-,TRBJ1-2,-,TGCGCCAGCAGCCAAGGGTGGGGGAGCTACACCTTC,CASSQGWGSYTF
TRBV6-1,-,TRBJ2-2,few,TGTGCCAGCAGTGGAGGGACCCAGGGAACAAACACCGGGGAGCTGTTTTTT,CASSGGTQGTNTGELFF
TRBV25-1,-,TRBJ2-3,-,TGTGCCAGCAGACGTCAAACCACAGATACGCAGTATTTT,CASRRQTTDTQYF
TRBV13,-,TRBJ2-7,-,TGTGCCAGCAGCTTAAGCCCCATGTTCGAACCCACGCTCCAGCCCCGACAGGAGTACTTC,CASSLSPMFEPTLQPRQEYF
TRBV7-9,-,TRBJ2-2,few,TGTGCCAGCAGCTTACTGGGGGCTATGCCCGGGGAGCTGTTTTTT,CASSLLGAMPGELFF
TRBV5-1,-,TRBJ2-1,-,TGCGCCAGCAGACTACTGGGGGGTAGCGGTTACAATGAGCAGTTCTTC,CASRLLGGSGYNEQFF
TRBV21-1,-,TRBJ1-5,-,TGTGCCAGCAGCCTCTACAGGGGCTCCTTCAATCAGCCCCAGCATTTT,CASSLYRGSFNQPQHF
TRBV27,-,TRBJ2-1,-,TGTGCCAGCAGTTTACGCCGGGACCCGGGAGAGTTCTTC,CASSLRRDPGEFF
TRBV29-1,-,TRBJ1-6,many,TGCAGCGTTGACGCCCCGGATAGCTCCTATAATTCACCCCTCCACTTT,CSVDAPDSSYNSPLHF
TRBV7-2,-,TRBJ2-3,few,TGTGCCAGCAGCCTGGGGATGCTTAGCACAGATACGCAGTATTTT,CASSLGMLSTDTQYF
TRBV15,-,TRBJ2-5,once,TGTGCCACCAGCGTAGGGGGGTTGGAGACCCAGTACTTC,CATSVGGLETQYF
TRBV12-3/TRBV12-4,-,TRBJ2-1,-,TGTGCCAGCAGTTTAGCCCGCTCCAGGCGGTCCTACAATGAGCAGTTCTTC,CASSLARSRRSYNEQFF
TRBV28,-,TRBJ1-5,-,TGTGCCAGCAGTTTATTACGCGGCAATCAGCCCCAGCATTTT,CASSLLRGNQPQHF
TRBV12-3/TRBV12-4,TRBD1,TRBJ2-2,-,TGTGCCAGCAGTTCGGACAGGGGCATCACCGGGGAGCTGTTTTTT,CASSSDRGITGELFF
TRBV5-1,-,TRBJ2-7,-,TGCGCCAGCAGCTTGGCCCCCTACGGCTACGAGCAGTACTTC,CASSLAPYGYEQYF
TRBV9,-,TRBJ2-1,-,TGTGCCAGCAGCGTAATTAAACAGAGCTCCTACAATGAGCAGTTCTTC,CASSVIKQSSYNEQFF
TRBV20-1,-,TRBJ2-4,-,TGCAGTGCAAGCGACCCCGGAGATGGCATTCAGTACTTC,CSASDPGDGIQYF
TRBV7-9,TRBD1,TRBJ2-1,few,TGTGCCAGCAGATCCGCCAGGGGGCTTAATGAGCAGTTCTTC,CASRSARGLNEQFF
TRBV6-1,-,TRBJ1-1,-,TGTGCCAGCAGGCGTACACAGGGCTCCGAAGCTTTCTTT,CASRRTQGSEAFF
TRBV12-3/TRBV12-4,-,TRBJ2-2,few,TGTGCCAGCAGAGATCGTACCGGGGAGCTGTTTTTT,CASRDRTGELFF
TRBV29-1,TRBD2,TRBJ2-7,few,TGCAGCGTCGGGAGGACTAGCGGGAGGCTCTACGAGCAGTACTTC,CSVGRTSGRLYEQYF
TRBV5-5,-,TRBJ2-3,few,TGTGCCAGCAGCTTACGAGGCCTTGGAATAACAGATACGCAGTATTTT,CASSLRGLGITDTQYF